What follows is one TCR beta chain and its context. Trimming left V 2 bases short and J 2 bases short, with 4 bases between. Per the germline V gene, CDR1 is KGHSH and CDR2 is LQKENI. This CDR3 is 13 amino acids long. The data stem from a study of blood T cell repertoires in COVID-19. Profiled with immunoSEQ multiplex PCR; TCRdb holds only in-frame clones, not every one. Among about 63,000 clones, 80% to 90% were seen once, and the ten largest hold approximately 4.3%. The chain has TRBV18 and TRBJ1-5; D is uncertain. The sequenced sample was peripheral blood. This clonotype originated in a human donor in a cohort sampled during active COVID-19. The CDR3, as DNA: TGTGCCAGCTCACCAGGAGGCAATCAGCCCCAGCATTTT. It is translated as CASSPGGNQPQHF.